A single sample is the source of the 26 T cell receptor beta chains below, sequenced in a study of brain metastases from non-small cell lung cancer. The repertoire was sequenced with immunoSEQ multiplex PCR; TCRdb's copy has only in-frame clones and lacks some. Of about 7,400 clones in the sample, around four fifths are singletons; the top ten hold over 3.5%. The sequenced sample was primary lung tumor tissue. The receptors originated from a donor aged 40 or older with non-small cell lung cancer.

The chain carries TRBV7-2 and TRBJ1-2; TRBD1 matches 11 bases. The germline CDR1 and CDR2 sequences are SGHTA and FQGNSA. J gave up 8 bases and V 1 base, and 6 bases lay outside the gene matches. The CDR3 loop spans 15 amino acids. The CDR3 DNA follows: TGTGCCAGCAGCTTAGTAGGACAGGGGGCTGGAGGCTACACCTTC. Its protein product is CASSLVGQGAGGYTF.

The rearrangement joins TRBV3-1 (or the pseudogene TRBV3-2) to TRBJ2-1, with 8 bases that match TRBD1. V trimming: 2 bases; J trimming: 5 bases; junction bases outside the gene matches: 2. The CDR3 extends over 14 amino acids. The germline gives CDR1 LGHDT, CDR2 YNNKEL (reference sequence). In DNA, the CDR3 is TGTGCCAGCAGCCAACGACAGGGGAACAATGAGCAGTTCTTC. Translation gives CASSQRQGNNEQFF.

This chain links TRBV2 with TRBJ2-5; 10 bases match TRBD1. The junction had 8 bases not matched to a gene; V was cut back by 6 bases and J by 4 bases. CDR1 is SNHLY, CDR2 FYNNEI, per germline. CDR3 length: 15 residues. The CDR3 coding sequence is TGTGCCAGCAGCGGGGACAGGGGTCCATCAGAGACCCAGTACTTC. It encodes CASSGDRGPSETQYF.

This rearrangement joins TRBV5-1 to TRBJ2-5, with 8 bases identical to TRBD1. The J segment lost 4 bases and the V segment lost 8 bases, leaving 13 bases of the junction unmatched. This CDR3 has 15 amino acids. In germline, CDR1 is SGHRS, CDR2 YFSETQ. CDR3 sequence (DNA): TGCGCCAGTCTTCCCGGGACAGGCCCTTTAGAGACCCAGTACTTC. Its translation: CASLPGTGPLETQYF.

CDR3 protein: CASSLLHRPMGTEAFF. CDR3 DNA: TGTGCCAGCAGCCTCTTACATAGACCCATGGGAACTGAAGCTTTCTTT. The chain has TRBV7-2 and TRBJ1-1; no firm D call. There are 16 residues in the CDR3. Germline CDR1 is SGHTA and CDR2 is FQGNSA. V gave up 5 bases and J gave up 5 bases, with 21 bases separating them. Filled out from reference TRBV7-2 and TRBJ1-1, the complete variable domain reads GAGVSQSPSNKVTEKGKDVELRCDPISGHTALYWYRQSLGQGLEFLIYFQGNSAPDKSGLPSDRFSAERTGGSVSTLTIQRTQQEDSAVYLCASSLLHRPMGTEAFFGQGTRLTVV.

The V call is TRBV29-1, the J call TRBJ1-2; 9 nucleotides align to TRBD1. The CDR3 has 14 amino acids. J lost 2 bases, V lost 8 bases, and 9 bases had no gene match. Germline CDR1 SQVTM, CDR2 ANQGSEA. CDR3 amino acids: CSSGGTGTNYGYTF. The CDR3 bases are TGCAGCTCCGGGGGGACAGGGACCAACTATGGCTACACCTTC.

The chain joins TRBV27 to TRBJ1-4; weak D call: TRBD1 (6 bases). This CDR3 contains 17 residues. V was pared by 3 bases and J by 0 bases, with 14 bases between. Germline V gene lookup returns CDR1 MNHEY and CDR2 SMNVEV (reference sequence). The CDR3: CASSLTRGVATNEKLFF. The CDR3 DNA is TGTGCCAGCAGTTTGACCAGGGGAGTGGCAACTAATGAAAAACTGTTTTTT. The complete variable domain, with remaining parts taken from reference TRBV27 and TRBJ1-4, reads EAQVTQNPRYLITVTGKKLTVTCSQNMNHEYMSWYRQDPGLGLRQIYYSMNVEVTDKGDVPEGYKVSRKEKRNFPLILESPSPNQTSLYFCASSLTRGVATNEKLFFGSGTQLSVL.

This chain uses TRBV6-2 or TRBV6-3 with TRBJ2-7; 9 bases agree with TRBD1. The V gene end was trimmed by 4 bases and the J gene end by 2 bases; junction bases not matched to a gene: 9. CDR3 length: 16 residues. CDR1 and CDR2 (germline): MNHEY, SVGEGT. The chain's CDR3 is CASSWGQGSRAYEQYF. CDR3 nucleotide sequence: TGTGCCAGCAGTTGGGGACAGGGTTCTCGGGCCTACGAGCAGTACTTC.

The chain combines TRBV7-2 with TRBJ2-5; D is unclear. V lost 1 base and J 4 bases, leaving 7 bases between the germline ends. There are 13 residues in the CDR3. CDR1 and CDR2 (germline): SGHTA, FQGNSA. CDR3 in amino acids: CASSLGGRETQYF. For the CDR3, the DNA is TGTGCCAGCAGCTTAGGCGGTCGAGAGACCCAGTACTTC.

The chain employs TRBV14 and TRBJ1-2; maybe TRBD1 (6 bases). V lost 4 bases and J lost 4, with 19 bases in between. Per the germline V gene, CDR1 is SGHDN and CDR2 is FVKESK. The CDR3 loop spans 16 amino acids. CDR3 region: CASSRSPEGVAYGYTF. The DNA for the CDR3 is TGTGCCAGCAGCCGTTCTCCAGAGGGGGTAGCCTATGGCTACACCTTC.

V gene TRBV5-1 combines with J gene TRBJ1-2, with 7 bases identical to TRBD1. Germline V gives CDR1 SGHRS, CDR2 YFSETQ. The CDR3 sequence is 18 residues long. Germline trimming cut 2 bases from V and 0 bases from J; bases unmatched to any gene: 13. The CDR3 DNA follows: TGCGCCAGCAGCTTATTTTTCGGGACAGAGCCTTCTAACTATGGCTACACCTTC. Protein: CASSLFFGTEPSNYGYTF.

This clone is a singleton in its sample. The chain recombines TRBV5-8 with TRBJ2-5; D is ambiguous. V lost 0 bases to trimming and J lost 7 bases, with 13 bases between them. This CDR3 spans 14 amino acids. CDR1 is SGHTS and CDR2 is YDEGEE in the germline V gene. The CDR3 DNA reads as TGTGCCAGCAGCTTGGTGGACCGTGGTGGGACCCAGTACTTC. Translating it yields CASSLVDRGGTQYF.

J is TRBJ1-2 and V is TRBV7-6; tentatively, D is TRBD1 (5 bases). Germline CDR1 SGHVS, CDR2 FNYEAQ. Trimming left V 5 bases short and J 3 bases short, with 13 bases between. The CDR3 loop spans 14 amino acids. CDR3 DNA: TGTGCCAGCAGCCCCCGGGCGGGGGACTATGGCTACACCTTC. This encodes CASSPRAGDYGYTF.

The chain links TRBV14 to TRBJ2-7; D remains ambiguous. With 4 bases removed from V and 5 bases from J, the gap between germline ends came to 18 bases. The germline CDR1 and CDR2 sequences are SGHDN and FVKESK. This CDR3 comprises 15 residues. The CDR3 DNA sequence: TGTGCCAGCAGCCTACGCCCTTTAGGGTACGACGAGCAGTACTTC. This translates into CASSLRPLGYDEQYF.

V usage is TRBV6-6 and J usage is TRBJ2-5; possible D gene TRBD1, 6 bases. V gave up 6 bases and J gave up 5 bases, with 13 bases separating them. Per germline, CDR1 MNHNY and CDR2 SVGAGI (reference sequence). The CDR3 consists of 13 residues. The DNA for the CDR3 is TGTGCCAGCAGAACAGGGTCCCCGGAGACCCAGTACTTC. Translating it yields CASRTGSPETQYF.

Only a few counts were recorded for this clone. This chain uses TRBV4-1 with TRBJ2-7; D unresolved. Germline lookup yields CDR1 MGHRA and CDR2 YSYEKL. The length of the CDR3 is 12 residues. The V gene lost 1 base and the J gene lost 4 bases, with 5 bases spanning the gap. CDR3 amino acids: CASSQVDYEQYF. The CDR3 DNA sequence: TGCGCCAGCAGCCAAGTAGATTACGAGCAGTACTTC.

The CDR3 loop reads CASSQGDGRKAFF. CDR3 bases: TGTGCCAGCAGCCAAGGGGACGGACGTAAAGCTTTCTTT. The V and J genes are TRBV14 and TRBJ1-1; possible D gene TRBD1, 5 bases. Germline values: CDR1 SGHDN, CDR2 FVKESK. Between the trimmed V and J ends, which lost 1 base and 9 bases, there was a span of 12 bases. The CDR3 sequence is 13 residues long.

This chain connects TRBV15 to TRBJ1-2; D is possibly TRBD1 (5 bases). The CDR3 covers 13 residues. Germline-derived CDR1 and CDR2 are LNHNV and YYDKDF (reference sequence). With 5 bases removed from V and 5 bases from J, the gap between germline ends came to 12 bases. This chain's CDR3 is CATSQGGVYGYTF. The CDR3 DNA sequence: TGTGCCACCAGCCAAGGAGGGGTTTATGGCTACACCTTC.

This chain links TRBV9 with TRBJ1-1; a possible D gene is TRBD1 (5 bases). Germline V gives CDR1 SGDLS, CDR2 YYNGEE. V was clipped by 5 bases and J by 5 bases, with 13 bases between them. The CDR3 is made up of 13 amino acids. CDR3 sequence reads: CASRRDPGTEAFF. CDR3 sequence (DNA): TGTGCCAGCAGGCGGGACCCTGGGACTGAAGCTTTCTTT.

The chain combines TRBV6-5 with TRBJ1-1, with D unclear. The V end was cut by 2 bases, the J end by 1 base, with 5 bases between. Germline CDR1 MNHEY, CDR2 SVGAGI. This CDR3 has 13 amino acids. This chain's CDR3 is CASSYEGNTEAFF. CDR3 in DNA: TGTGCCAGCAGTTACGAGGGGAACACTGAAGCTTTCTTT.

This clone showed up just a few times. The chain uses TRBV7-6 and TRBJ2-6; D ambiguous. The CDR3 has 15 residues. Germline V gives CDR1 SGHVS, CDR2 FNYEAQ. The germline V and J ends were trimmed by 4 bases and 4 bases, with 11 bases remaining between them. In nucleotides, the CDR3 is TGTGCCAGCAGCTCTCACATGGCGGGGGCCAACGTCCTGACTTTC. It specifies CASSSHMAGANVLTF. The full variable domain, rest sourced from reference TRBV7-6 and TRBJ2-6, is GAGVSQSPRYKVTKRGQDVALRCDPISGHVSLYWYRQALGQGPEFLTYFNYEAQQDKSGLPNDRFSAERPEGSISTLTIQRTEQRDSAMYRCASSSHMAGANVLTFGAGSRLTVL.

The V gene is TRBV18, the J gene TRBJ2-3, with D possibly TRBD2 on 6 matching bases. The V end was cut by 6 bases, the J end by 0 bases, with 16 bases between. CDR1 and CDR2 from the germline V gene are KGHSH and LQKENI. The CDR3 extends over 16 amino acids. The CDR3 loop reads CASSQGGAASTDTQYF. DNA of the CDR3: TGTGCCAGCTCCCAAGGAGGGGCCGCTAGCACAGATACGCAGTATTTT.

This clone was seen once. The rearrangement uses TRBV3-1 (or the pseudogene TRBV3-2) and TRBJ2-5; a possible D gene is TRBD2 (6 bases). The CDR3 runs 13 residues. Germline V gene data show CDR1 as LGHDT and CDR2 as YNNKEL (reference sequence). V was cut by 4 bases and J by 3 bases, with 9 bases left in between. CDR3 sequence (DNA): TGTGCCAGCAGCCTATTAGCGGAAGAGACCCAGTACTTC. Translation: CASSLLAEETQYF.

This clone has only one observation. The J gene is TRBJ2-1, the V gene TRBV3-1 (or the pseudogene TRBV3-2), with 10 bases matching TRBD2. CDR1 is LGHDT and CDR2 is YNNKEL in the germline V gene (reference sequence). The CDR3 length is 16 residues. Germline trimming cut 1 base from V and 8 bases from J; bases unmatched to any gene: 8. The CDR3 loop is CASSQAPEAGGDEQFF. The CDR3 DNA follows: TGTGCCAGCAGCCAAGCTCCCGAAGCGGGGGGGGATGAGCAGTTCTTC.

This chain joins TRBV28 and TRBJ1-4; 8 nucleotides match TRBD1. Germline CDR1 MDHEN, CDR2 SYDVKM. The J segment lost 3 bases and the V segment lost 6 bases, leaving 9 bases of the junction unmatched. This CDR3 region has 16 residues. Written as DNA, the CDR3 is TGTGCCAGCAGGAACCAGGGGGCCAGAGCTAATGAAAAACTGTTTTTT. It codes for CASRNQGARANEKLFF. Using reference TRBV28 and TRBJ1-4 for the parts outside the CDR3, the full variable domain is DVKVTQSSRYLVKRTGEKVFLECVQDMDHENMFWYRQDPGLGLRLIYFSYDVKMKEKGDIPEGYSVSREKKERFSLILESASTNQTSMYLCASRNQGARANEKLFFGSGTQLSVL.

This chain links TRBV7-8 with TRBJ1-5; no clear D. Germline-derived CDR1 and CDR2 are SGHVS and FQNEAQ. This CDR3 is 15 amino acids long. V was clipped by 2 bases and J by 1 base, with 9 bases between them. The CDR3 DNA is TGTGCCAGCAGCTTATTCGACGGGAGCAATCAGCCCCAGCATTTT. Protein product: CASSLFDGSNQPQHF.